This record looks at one TCR beta chain sequence and its context. Per the original data handling: Estimated nucleated cell counts came from reference gene primer amplification. Repertoires were generated with immunoSEQ multiplex PCR, while TCRdb's copy carries only in-frame clones and drops some. Clonal size and the V and J genes are those of that table, whereas D and trimming came from the DNA. Of about 300,000 clones in the sample, less than 90% are singletons; the top ten hold more than 10%. Germline lookup yields CDR1 MDHEN and CDR2 SYDVKM. The CDR3 has 14 residues. V was pared by 7 bases and J by 6 bases, with 18 bases between. These data belong to a study of blood T cell repertoires in COVID-19. Study at large: Specimens from acute and convalescent COVID-19 originated in the United States, Italy and Spain.

This chain connects TRBV28 to TRBJ1-2; weak D call: TRBD1 (5 bases). The TCR sequence derives from a human donor in a cohort sampled during active COVID-19. Sequences were obtained from peripheral blood. The CDR3 coding sequence is TGTGCCAGCACGACAGCCATCTCCCCAAATGGCTACACCTTC. Translation: CASTTAISPNGYTF.